The source of this T cell receptor (beta chain) is a study of blood T cell repertoires in COVID-19. Study processing details: Estimates of nucleated cell counts were drawn from the amplification of reference gene primers. Profiling relied on immunoSEQ multiplex PCR, and the TCRdb table lists in-frame clones only, not all of them. V and J calls and clone size come straight from that table; D and trimming were deduced from the DNA. Here the sample spans some 150,000 clones, roughly 81% being singletons. Trimming at V came to 6 bases and at J to 4 bases, leaving 9 bases not matched to a gene. The germline gives CDR1 MNHNY, CDR2 SVGAGI (reference sequence). The CDR3 spans 15 residues.

This rearrangement joins TRBV6-6 to TRBJ2-3; TRBD1 matches 8 bases. The receptor's source is a middle-aged man with acute or convalescent COVID-19. Sequencing was done on a sample of peripheral blood. CDR3 residues: CASSPETGVPDTQYF. CDR3 DNA sequence: TGTGCCAGCAGCCCGGAGACAGGGGTTCCAGATACGCAGTATTTT.